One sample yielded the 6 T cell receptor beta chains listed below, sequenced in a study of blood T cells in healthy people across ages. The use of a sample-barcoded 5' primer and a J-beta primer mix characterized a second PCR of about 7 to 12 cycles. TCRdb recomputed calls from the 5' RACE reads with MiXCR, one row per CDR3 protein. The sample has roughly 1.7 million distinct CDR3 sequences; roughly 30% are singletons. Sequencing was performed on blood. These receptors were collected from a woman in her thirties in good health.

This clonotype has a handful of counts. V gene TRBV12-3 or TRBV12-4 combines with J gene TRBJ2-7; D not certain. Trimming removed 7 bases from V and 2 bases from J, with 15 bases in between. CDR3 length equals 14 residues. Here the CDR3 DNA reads TGTGCCAGCACCGGTGGAGAATACCCCTACGAGCAGTACTTC. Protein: CASTGGEYPYEQYF.

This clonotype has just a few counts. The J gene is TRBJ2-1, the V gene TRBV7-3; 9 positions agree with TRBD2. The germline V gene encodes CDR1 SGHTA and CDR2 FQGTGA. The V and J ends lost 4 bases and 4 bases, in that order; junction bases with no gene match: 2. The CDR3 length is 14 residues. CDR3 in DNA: TGTGCCAGCAGCTGGCGGGGGGGATACAATGAGCAGTTCTTC. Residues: CASSWRGGYNEQFF.

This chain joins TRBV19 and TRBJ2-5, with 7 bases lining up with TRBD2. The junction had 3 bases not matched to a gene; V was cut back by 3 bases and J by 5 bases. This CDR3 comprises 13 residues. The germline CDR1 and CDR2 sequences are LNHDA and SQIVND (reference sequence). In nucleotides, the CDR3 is TGTGCCAGTAGTATCAGCGGGGCCGAGACCCAGTACTTC. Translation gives CASSISGAETQYF.

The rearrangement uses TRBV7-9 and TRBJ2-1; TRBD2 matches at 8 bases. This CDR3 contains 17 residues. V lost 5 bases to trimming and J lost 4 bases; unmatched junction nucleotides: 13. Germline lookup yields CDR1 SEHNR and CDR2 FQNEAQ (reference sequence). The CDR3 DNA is TGTGCCAGCAGCGTAAAAGCCGGGACTAGACCGTACAATGAGCAGTTCTTC. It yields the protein CASSVKAGTRPYNEQFF.

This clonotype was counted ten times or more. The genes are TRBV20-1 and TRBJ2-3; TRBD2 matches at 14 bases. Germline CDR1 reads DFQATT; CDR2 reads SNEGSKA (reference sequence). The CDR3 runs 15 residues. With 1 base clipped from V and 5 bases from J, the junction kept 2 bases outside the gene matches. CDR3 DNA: TGCAGTGCTAGAGCCGGGACTAGCGGGAGAGATACGCAGTATTTT. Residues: CSARAGTSGRDTQYF.

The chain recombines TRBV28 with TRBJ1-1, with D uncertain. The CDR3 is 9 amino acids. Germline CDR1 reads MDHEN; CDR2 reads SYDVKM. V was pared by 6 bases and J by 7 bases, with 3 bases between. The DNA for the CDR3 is TGTGCCAGCAGAGTTGAAGCTTTCTTT. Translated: CASRVEAFF. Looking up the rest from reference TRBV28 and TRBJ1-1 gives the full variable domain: DVKVTQSSRYLVKRTGEKVFLECVQDMDHENMFWYRQDPGLGLRLIYFSYDVKMKEKGDIPEGYSVSREKKERFSLILESASTNQTSMYLCASRVEAFFGQGTRLTVV.